The sequence of this TCR beta chain was determined in a study of T cell responses to AZD1222 COVID-19 vaccine. The study, taken as a whole, reports: The number of AZD1222 recipients seropositive at baseline was only 5 to 7.

To note about this clone: Its matching antigen is unknown.

Data came from immunoSEQ multiplex PCR; TCRdb stores just in-frame clones and leaves some out. The repertoire holds some 170,000 clones, with about 91% as singletons. The receptor comes from an adult who received the AZD1222 COVID-19 vaccine. The sample in question was peripheral blood, obtained 28 days after the second AZD1222 dose.

CDR3 nucleotides: TGTGCCAGCAGCGTAGATCTAGCGGGGGAGGTC. This codes for CASSVDLAGEV. This sequence joins TRBV7-9 and TRBJ2-7, with 10 nucleotides matching TRBD2. Germline CDR1 SEHNR, CDR2 FQNEAQ (reference sequence). The CDR3 sequence is 11 residues long.